Here is one TCR beta chain with its context. Its antigen is as yet unknown. This table comes from immunoSEQ multiplex PCR, and its TCRdb copy is limited to in-frame clones, with some not included. The table has 200,000 to 250,000 clones, less than 95% seen once; the top ten hold roughly 1.8%. The data belong to a study of T cell responses to AZD1222 COVID-19 vaccine. General observations from the study: The donors showed a predominance of white British ancestry and of females, with possible underestimation of clonal diversity.

V dropped 2 bases and J dropped 0 bases, with 8 bases sitting between them. CDR1 is SGHKS, CDR2 YYEKEE, per germline (reference sequence). The CDR3 covers 15 residues. The sequences come from peripheral blood, collected 28 days after the second dose of the MenACWY control vaccine. The chain is built from TRBV5-5 and TRBJ1-4; D remains unclear. The clonotype was recovered from an adult who received the MenACWY meningococcal vaccine as a control. This CDR3 is CASSFDGPTNEKLFF. The CDR3 bases are TGTGCCAGCAGCTTTGACGGACCAACTAATGAAAAACTGTTTTTT.